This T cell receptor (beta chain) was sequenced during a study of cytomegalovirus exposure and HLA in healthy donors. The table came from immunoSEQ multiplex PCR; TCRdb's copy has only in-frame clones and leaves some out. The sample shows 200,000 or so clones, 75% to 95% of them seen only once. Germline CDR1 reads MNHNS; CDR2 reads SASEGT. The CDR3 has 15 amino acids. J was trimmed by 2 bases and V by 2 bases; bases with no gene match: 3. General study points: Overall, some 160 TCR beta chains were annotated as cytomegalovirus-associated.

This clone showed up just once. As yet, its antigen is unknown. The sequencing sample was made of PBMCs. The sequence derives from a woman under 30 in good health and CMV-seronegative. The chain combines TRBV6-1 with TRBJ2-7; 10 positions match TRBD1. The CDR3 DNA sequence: TGTGCCAGCAGTGAATGGGGACAGGGGCCCTACGAGCAGTACTTC. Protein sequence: CASSEWGQGPYEQYF.